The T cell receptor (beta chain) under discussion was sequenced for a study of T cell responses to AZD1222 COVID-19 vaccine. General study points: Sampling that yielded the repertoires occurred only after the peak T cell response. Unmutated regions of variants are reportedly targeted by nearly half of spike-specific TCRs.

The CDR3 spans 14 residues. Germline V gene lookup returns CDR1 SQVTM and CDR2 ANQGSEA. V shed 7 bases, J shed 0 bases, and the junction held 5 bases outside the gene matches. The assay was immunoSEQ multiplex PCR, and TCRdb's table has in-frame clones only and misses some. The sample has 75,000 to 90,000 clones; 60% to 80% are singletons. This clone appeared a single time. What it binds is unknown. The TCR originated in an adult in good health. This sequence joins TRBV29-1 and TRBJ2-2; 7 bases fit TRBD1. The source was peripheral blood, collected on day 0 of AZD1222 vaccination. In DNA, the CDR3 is TGCAGCGCCGGGACAGTGGCGAACACCGGGGAGCTGTTTTTT. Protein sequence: CSAGTVANTGELFF.